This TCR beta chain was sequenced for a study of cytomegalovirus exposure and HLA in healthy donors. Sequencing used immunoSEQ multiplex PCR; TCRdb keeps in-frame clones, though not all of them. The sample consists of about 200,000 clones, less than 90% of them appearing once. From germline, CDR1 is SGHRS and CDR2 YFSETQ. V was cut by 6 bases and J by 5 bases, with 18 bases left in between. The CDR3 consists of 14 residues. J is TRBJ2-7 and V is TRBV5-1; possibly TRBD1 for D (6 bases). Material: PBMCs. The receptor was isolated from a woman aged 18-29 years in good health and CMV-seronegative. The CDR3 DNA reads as TGCGCCAGCACCTGGCAGGGGATAGGGAACGAGCAGTACTTC. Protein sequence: CASTWQGIGNEQYF.